These 10 T cell receptor beta chains were sequenced from one sample in a study of T cell clones after liver transplantation. Assay used: immunoSEQ multiplex PCR; TCRdb lists only in-frame clones, some missing. The sample includes about 99,000 clones, around 86% seen only once; the top ten take over 0.75%. This specimen was CD4+ T cells from blood, taken before liver transplant. The receptors were gathered from a human donor who received a liver transplant.

The V gene is TRBV9, the J gene TRBJ2-1; D is perhaps TRBD1 (5 bases). Trimming removed 0 bases at V and 0 bases at J, with 10 bases between. CDR1 is SGDLS, CDR2 YYNGEE, per germline. This CDR3 contains 16 residues. The CDR3 bases are TGTGCCAGCAGCGTAGATGTGGACAACTCCTACAATGAGCAGTTCTTC. Amino acid sequence: CASSVDVDNSYNEQFF.

This clone was found once. V is TRBV27 and J is TRBJ2-6; a weak D match, TRBD2 (5 bases). Germline CDR1 is MNHEY and CDR2 is SMNVEV (reference sequence). V lost 6 bases and J 0 bases, leaving 12 bases between the germline ends. This CDR3 comprises 16 residues. The CDR3 loop is CASRRTVLSGANVLTF. The CDR3 DNA reads TGTGCCAGCAGGAGGACTGTACTCTCTGGGGCCAACGTCCTGACTTTC.

This chain joins TRBV5-1 and TRBJ2-1, with 7 bases aligning to TRBD1. Trimming took 5 bases from V and 1 from J; bases not matched to a gene: 3. CDR1 is SGHRS and CDR2 is YFSETQ in the germline V gene. The CDR3 runs 14 residues. CDR3 DNA: TGCGCCAGCAGGCAGGGGGAATCCTACAATGAGCAGTTCTTC. Translation: CASRQGESYNEQFF.

This clone was seen repeatedly, ten times or more. This sequence joins TRBV29-1 and TRBJ1-2, with TRBD1 as a possible D gene (5 bases). Trimming left V 2 bases short and J 6 bases short, with 7 bases between. The CDR3 is 11 residues long. Germline assignment: CDR1 SQVTM and CDR2 ANQGSEA. DNA for the CDR3: TGCAGCGTTGAAAAGGGGCATGGCTACACCTTC. It encodes CSVEKGHGYTF.

The chain uses TRBV29-1 and TRBJ2-7; D unresolved. Germline CDR1 reads SQVTM; CDR2 reads ANQGSEA. The CDR3 is 11 amino acids. The germline V and J ends were trimmed by 2 bases and 6 bases, with 8 bases remaining between them. CDR3 amino acids: CSVESTTEQYF. The CDR3 region has the DNA TGCAGCGTTGAATCGACCACCGAGCAGTACTTC.

The rearrangement links TRBV7-8 to TRBJ2-2, with a tentative D call TRBD2 (5 bases). Germline V gene data show CDR1 as SGHVS and CDR2 as FQNEAQ. This CDR3 is 16 amino acids long. V was shortened by 1 base and J by 3 bases, with 12 bases between the two germline ends. The CDR3: CASSLGRVLYTGELFF. In DNA form, the CDR3 reads TGTGCCAGCAGCTTAGGGCGGGTTCTTTACACCGGGGAGCTGTTTTTT.

The genes are TRBV5-1 and TRBJ1-1, with 8 nucleotides matching TRBD1. The germline V gene has CDR1 SGHRS and CDR2 YFSETQ. The J segment lost 5 bases and the V segment lost 2 bases, leaving 5 bases of the junction unmatched. This CDR3 is 14 amino acids long. The CDR3 DNA is TGCGCCAGCAGCTTAGGACAGGGAATGACTGAAGCTTTCTTT. It is translated as CASSLGQGMTEAFF.

The chain is built from TRBV2 and TRBJ1-2; D possibly corresponds to TRBD1 (6 bases). Trimming pared 7 bases from V and 5 bases from J, leaving 20 bases between. Germline CDR1 is SNHLY and CDR2 is FYNNEI. The CDR3 loop spans 15 amino acids. The CDR3 DNA reads as TGTGCCAGCATCCCTTTGGGGGCGTCCCTATATGGCTACACCTTC. Residues: CASIPLGASLYGYTF.

This rearrangement joins TRBV11-3 to TRBJ2-1; TRBD2 aligns across 8 bases. The CDR3 is made up of 17 amino acids. CDR1 SGHNT and CDR2 YENEEA come from the germline V gene. V trimming: 3 bases; J trimming: 2 bases; junction bases outside the gene matches: 9. CDR3 nucleotide sequence: TGTGCCAGCAGCTTCACTGGAAGCGGGAGTCCCTACAATGAGCAGTTCTTC. Amino acid sequence: CASSFTGSGSPYNEQFF.

This chain connects TRBV30 to TRBJ1-5; 7 bases map to TRBD1. J gave up 4 bases and V 1 base, and 4 bases lay outside the gene matches. Germline CDR1 and CDR2: GTSNPN and SVGIG (reference sequence). This CDR3 region has 14 residues. The CDR3 sequence: CAWSGSRGNQPQHF. CDR3 DNA sequence: TGTGCCTGGAGTGGAAGCAGGGGGAATCAGCCCCAGCATTTT.